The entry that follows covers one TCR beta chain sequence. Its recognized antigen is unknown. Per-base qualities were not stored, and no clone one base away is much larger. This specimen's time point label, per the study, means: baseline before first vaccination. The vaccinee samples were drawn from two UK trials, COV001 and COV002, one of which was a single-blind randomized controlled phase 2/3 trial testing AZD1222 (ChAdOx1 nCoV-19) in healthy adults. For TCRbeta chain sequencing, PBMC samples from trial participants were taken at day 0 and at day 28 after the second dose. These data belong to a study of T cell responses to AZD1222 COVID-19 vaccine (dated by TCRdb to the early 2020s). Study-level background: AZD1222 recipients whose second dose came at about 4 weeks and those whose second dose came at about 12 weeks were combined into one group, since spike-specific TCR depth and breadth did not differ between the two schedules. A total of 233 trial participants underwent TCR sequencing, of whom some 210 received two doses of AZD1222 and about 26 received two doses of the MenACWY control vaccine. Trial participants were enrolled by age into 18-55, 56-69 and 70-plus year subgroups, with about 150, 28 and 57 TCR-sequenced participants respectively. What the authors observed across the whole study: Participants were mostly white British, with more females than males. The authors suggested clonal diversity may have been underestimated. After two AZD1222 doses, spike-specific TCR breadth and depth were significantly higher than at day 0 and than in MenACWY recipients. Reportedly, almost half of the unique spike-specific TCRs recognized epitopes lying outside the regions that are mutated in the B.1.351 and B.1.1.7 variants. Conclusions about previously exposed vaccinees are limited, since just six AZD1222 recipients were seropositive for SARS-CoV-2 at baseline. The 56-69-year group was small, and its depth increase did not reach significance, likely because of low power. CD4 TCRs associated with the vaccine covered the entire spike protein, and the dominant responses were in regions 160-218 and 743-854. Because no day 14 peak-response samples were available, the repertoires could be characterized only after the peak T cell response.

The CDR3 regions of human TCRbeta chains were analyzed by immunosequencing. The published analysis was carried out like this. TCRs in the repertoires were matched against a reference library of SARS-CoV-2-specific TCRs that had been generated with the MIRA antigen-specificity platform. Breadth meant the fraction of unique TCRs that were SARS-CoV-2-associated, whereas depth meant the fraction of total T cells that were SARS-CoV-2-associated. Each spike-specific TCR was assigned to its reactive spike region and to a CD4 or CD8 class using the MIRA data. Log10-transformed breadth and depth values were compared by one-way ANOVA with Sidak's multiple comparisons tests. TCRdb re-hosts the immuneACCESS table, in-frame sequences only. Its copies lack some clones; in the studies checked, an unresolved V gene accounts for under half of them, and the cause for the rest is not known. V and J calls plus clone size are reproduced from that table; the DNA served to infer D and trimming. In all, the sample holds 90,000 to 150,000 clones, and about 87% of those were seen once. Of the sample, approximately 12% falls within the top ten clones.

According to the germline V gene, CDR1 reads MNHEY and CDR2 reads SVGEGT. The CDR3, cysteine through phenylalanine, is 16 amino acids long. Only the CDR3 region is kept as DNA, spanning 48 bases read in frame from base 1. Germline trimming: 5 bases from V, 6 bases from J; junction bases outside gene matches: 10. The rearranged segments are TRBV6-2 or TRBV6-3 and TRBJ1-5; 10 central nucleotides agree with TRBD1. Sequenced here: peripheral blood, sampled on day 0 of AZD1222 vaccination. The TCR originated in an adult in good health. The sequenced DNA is TGTGCCAGCAGTCGAACCGGGACAGGGGCGAGTCAGCCCCAGCATTTT. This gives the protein CASSRTGTGASQPQHF.